A single sample gave rise to the 25 T cell receptor beta chains below, sequenced in a study of HIV-infected patients and healthy controls (dated by TCRdb to 2013 to 2014). The library was obtained by 5' RACE. TCRdb lists the instrument as Illumina MiSeq. In-frame beta chains were kept once TCRdb had trimmed the public reads at Q25 with fastp and called clones with MiXCR. Each entry merges the rows of one CDR3 protein and shows their most common DNA and genes. This sample comprises approximately 64,000 distinct CDR3 sequences, 15% to 20% of them detected only once. Over 1.1% of the sample belongs to the ten largest clones. The sample taken for sequencing was CD4+ T cells from blood. Receptor source: a human donor in good health.

This chain connects TRBV28 to TRBJ1-2, with D possibly being TRBD1 (5 bases). Germline CDR1 MDHEN, CDR2 SYDVKM. Trimming took 3 bases from V and 3 from J, leaving 8 bases between them. The CDR3 runs to 13 residues. CDR3 in DNA: TGTGCCAGCAGTTTCGGGGCGCACTATGGCTACACCTTC. It codes for CASSFGAHYGYTF.

A few counts support this clonotype. The chain combines TRBV2 with TRBJ2-6; D not certain. Trimming cost V 4 bases and J 1 base, with 5 bases left between them. This CDR3 region has 14 residues. Germline V gives CDR1 SNHLY, CDR2 FYNNEI. The CDR3 bases are TGTGCCAGCAGTGGGGGATCTGGGGCCAACGTCCTGACTTTC. It is translated as CASSGGSGANVLTF.

This clonotype has a count of ten or more. The chain has TRBV13 and TRBJ1-1, with TRBD1 matching 12 bases. This CDR3 has 15 residues. Trimming cost V 7 bases and J 4 bases; bases outside gene matches: 7. In germline, CDR1 is PRHDT, CDR2 FYEKMQ (reference sequence). As DNA, the CDR3 is TGTGCCAGCAACCGGGGACAGGGGGCGCCCACTGAAGCTTTCTTT. This codes for CASNRGQGAPTEAFF.

The chain carries TRBV7-9 and TRBJ2-7; 10 bases map to TRBD2. The CDR3 totals 15 residues. Germline CDR1 reads SEHNR; CDR2 reads FQNEAQ (reference sequence). The V gene end was trimmed by 4 bases and the J gene end by 1 base; junction bases not matched to a gene: 4. The CDR3: CASSSLAGGSYEQYF. CDR3 coding DNA: TGTGCCAGCAGCTCCTTAGCGGGAGGTTCCTACGAGCAGTACTTC.

V and J are TRBV29-1 and TRBJ2-5, with 10 positions matching TRBD1. Germline trimming cut 2 bases from V and 5 bases from J; bases unmatched to any gene: 5. Germline V gene data show CDR1 as SQVTM and CDR2 as ANQGSEA. The CDR3 has 14 residues. CDR3 DNA sequence: TGCAGCGTTGAAAAAGACAGGGGGCAGGAGACCCAGTACTTC. It yields the protein CSVEKDRGQETQYF.

V and J are TRBV6-1 and TRBJ2-2, with D perhaps TRBD2 (5 bases). The CDR3 runs to 19 residues. Trimming removed 2 bases from V and 7 bases from J, with 26 bases in between. Germline CDR1 and CDR2: MNHNS and SASEGT. The CDR3: CASSEYPGLGVAKDGELFF. The CDR3, as DNA: TGTGCCAGCAGTGAATACCCGGGTTTGGGAGTCGCAAAGGACGGGGAGCTGTTTTTT.

This chain uses TRBV20-1 with TRBJ1-1, with D hard to call. Germline loops: CDR1 DFQATT, CDR2 SNEGSKA (reference sequence). CDR3 length: 14 amino acids. Trimming left V 3 bases short and J 5 bases short, with 16 bases between. The DNA for the CDR3 is TGCAGTGCTAGTGGATGGGGTAGGAAAACTGAAGCTTTCTTT. Residues: CSASGWGRKTEAFF.

Of note for this clonotype: This clone may be a read error of a much larger clone one base away. V and J are TRBV20-1 and TRBJ1-2; D remains unclear. Germline V gene sequence: CDR1 DFQATT, CDR2 SNEGSKA (reference sequence). The CDR3 is 11 residues long. This CDR3 is CSAKSVYGYNF. The DNA for the CDR3 is TGCAGTGCCAAATCCGTCTATGGCTACAACTTC.

This clonotype was seen repeatedly, ten times or more. The V call is TRBV27, the J call TRBJ2-3; D tentatively fits TRBD1 or TRBD2 (5 bases each). The CDR3 spans 15 residues. Trimming removed 5 bases from V and 4 bases from J, with 16 bases in between. Germline CDR1 MNHEY, CDR2 SMNVEV (reference sequence). This CDR3 reads CASSLRYLGADTQYF. The CDR3 nucleotides read TGTGCCAGCAGTCTACGATATTTGGGGGCAGATACGCAGTATTTT.

This clonotype was detected many times. The chain has TRBV29-1 and TRBJ1-2, with D possibly matching TRBD1 (5 bases). Germline V gene data show CDR1 as SQVTM and CDR2 as ANQGSEA. V was shortened by 3 bases and J by 4 bases, with 12 bases between the two germline ends. The length of the CDR3 is 13 residues. The CDR3 region is CSVESGTVYGYTF. For the CDR3, the DNA is TGCAGCGTTGAGTCCGGGACCGTCTATGGCTACACCTTC.

This clonotype occurred many times. The chain recombines TRBV6-2 or TRBV6-3 with TRBJ1-1; D might be TRBD1 (5 bases). The CDR3 has 16 amino acids. Trimming pared 0 bases from V and 0 bases from J, leaving 11 bases between. The germline V gene has CDR1 MNHEY and CDR2 SVGEGT. CDR3 loop: CASSYSGSGLNTEAFF. DNA of the CDR3: TGTGCCAGCAGTTACTCCGGTTCGGGGCTGAACACTGAAGCTTTCTTT.

This clonotype was picked up a small number of times. V is TRBV30 and J is TRBJ1-2; D unclear. The CDR3 length is 11 residues. V gave up 2 bases and J gave up 0 bases, with 1 base separating them. Germline V gene lookup returns CDR1 GTSNPN and CDR2 SVGIG (reference sequence). The CDR3 nucleotides read TGTGCCTGGAGTACTAACTATGGCTACACCTTC. Protein product: CAWSTNYGYTF.

This clonotype occurred many times. V is TRBV5-6 and J is TRBJ1-3, with TRBD1 as a possible D gene (5 bases). The length of the CDR3 is 15 residues. CDR1 is SGHDT and CDR2 is YYEEEE in the germline V gene. V was pared by 2 bases and J by 0 bases, with 9 bases between. CDR3 protein: CASSLRQNSGNTIYF. CDR3 sequence (DNA): TGTGCCAGCAGCTTACGACAGAACTCTGGAAACACCATATATTTT. The entire variable domain, with the rest obtained from reference TRBV5-6 and TRBJ1-3, is as follows: DAGVTQSPTHLIKTRGQQVTLRCSPKSGHDTVSWYQQALGQGPQFIFQYYEEEERQRGNFPDRFSGHQFPNYSSELNVNALLLGDSALYLCASSLRQNSGNTIYFGEGSWLTVV.

This clonotype was seen only a few times. The genes are TRBV18 and TRBJ2-7, with TRBD2 matching over 16 bases. After removal of 4 bases from V and 3 bases from J, the junction contained 15 bases not matched to a gene. Germline assignment: CDR1 KGHSH and CDR2 LQKENI. The CDR3 consists of 20 residues. CDR3 coding DNA: TGTGCCAGCTCACTCTCCGGGACTAGCGGGAGGGCCGGTTCGCGCTACGAGCAGTACTTC. It specifies CASSLSGTSGRAGSRYEQYF.

The V gene is TRBV11-2, the J gene TRBJ2-7; 12 bases line up with TRBD2. Trimming at V came to 3 bases and at J to 3 bases, leaving 9 bases not matched to a gene. Germline V gene data show CDR1 as SGHAT and CDR2 as FQNNGV. CDR3 size: 17 residues. The CDR3 here is CASSLGGTSGRSYEQYF. CDR3 DNA: TGTGCCAGCAGCTTGGGGGGTACTAGCGGGAGGAGCTACGAGCAGTACTTC.

This clonotype was seen a few times. The chain combines TRBV5-5 with TRBJ2-7, with TRBD1 matching 7 bases. Germline V gene data show CDR1 as SGHKS and CDR2 as YYEKEE (reference sequence). This CDR3 comprises 14 residues. V trimming: 4 bases; J trimming: 12 bases; junction bases outside the gene matches: 16. The CDR3: CASSIGDRTGGVYF. The CDR3 nucleotides are TGTGCCAGCAGCATTGGGGACCGGACAGGAGGCGTGTACTTC. The full variable domain, in which reference TRBV5-5 and TRBJ2-7 provide the parts outside the CDR3, is DAGVTQSPTHLIKTRGQQVTLRCSPISGHKSVSWYQQVLGQGPQFIFQYYEKEERGRGNFPDRFSARQFPNYSSELNVNALLLGDSALYLCASSIGDRTGGVYFGPGTRLTVT.

The CDR3 loop is CASSYFLRSEAFF. CDR3 in DNA: TGTGCCAGCAGTTATTTTCTGCGTTCTGAAGCTTTCTTT. This rearrangement joins TRBV6-5 to TRBJ1-1, with D unclear. This CDR3 has 13 amino acids. The V end lost 3 bases, the J end lost 6 bases, and 11 bases lay between the germline ends. Germline V gives CDR1 MNHEY, CDR2 SVGAGI.

This CDR3 is CAISGSSGNTIYF. The CDR3 DNA follows: TGTGCCATCAGTGGCAGCTCTGGAAACACCATATATTTT. The J gene is TRBJ1-3, the V gene TRBV10-3; D is unclear. The germline gives CDR1 ENHRY, CDR2 SYGVKD. CDR3 size: 13 residues. The V end was cut by 4 bases, the J end by 0 bases, with 4 bases between.

This clonotype turned up a few times. The V call is TRBV5-1, the J call TRBJ2-7; weak D call: TRBD1 (5 bases). Trimming stripped 2 bases from V and 6 bases from J, with 15 bases between. The CDR3 has 14 amino acids. Germline V CDR1 and CDR2: SGHRS, YFSETQ. The CDR3 protein is CASSFIGRGSEQYF. The CDR3 coding sequence is TGCGCCAGCAGCTTTATAGGAAGGGGTAGCGAGCAGTACTTC.

This clonotype occurred many times. The chain links TRBV6-1 to TRBJ1-1; D gene uncertain. V was trimmed by 10 bases and J by 1 base, leaving 13 bases between them. This CDR3 contains 13 residues. CDR1 and CDR2 from the germline V gene are MNHNS and SASEGT. CDR3 sequence: CATMGRWNTEAFF. Written as DNA, the CDR3 is TGTGCCACCATGGGGAGATGGAACACTGAAGCTTTCTTT.

There are many counts of this clonotype. The chain combines TRBV6-2 or TRBV6-3 with TRBJ1-5, with no clear D. The V end lost 2 bases, the J end lost 3 bases, and 8 bases lay between the germline ends. Germline V gene sequence: CDR1 MNHEY, CDR2 SVGEGT. This CDR3 contains 14 residues. As DNA, the CDR3 is TGTGCCAGCAGTTACCCAGCAAACAATCAGCCCCAGCATTTT. It codes for CASSYPANNQPQHF.

This clonotype came up many times. This rearrangement joins TRBV11-2 to TRBJ2-3, with 9 bases matching TRBD2. In germline, CDR1 is SGHAT, CDR2 FQNNGV. With V trimmed by 4 bases and J by 1 base, 12 bases remained unmatched. The CDR3 runs to 18 residues. The CDR3 sequence: CASSSTQRAGGRTDTQYF. The CDR3, as DNA: TGTGCCAGCAGCTCGACCCAGAGAGCGGGGGGCCGCACAGATACGCAGTATTTT.

The sample holds a few counts of this clonotype. The rearrangement joins TRBV18 to TRBJ1-3; D gene uncertain. Trimming removed 0 bases at V and 4 bases at J, with 4 bases between. The germline V gene has CDR1 KGHSH and CDR2 LQKENI. This CDR3 is 13 amino acids long. CDR3: CASSPPAGNTIYF. DNA of the CDR3: TGTGCCAGCTCACCACCGGCGGGAAACACCATATATTTT.

The rearrangement links TRBV29-1 to TRBJ1-3; 7 bases match TRBD1. V trimming: 4 bases; J trimming: 4 bases; junction bases outside the gene matches: 7. The CDR3 has 14 amino acids. CDR1 and CDR2 (germline): SQVTM, ANQGSEA. The CDR3 sequence is CSVADRAVGNTIYF. DNA for the CDR3: TGCAGCGTTGCTGACAGGGCGGTAGGAAACACCATATATTTT.

V gene TRBV6-5 combines with J gene TRBJ1-2; the D gene is possibly TRBD1 (5 bases). CDR3 length: 15 residues. The V end lost 5 bases, the J end lost 7 bases, and 20 bases lay between the germline ends. Germline lookup yields CDR1 MNHEY and CDR2 SVGAGI. CDR3 loop: CASSLSRPQGRGYTF. For the CDR3, the DNA is TGTGCCAGCAGTCTTTCCCGGCCCCAGGGTCGTGGCTACACCTTC.